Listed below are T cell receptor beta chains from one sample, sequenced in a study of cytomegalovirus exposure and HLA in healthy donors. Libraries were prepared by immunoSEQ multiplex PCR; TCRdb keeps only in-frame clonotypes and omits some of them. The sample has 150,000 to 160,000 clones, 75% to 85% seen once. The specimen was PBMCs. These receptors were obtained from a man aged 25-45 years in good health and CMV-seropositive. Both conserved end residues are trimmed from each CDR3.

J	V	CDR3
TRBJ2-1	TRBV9	ASSLFSGSSYNEQF
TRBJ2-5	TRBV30	AGTDREETQY
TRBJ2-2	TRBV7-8	ASSPLGGVAGELF
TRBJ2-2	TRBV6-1	ASRTGGADTGELF
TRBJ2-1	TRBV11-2	ASSLGTSGVYNEQF
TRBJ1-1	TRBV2	ASSDGTANTEAF
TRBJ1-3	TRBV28	ASSSGQISGNTIY
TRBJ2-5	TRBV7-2	ASSFLLTRDGLAQY
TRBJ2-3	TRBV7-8	ASSLVWLAGGITDTQY
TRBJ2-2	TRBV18	ASSPRGADTGELF
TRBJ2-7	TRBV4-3	ASSRARGPTYEQY
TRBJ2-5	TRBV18	ASSPRQKETQY
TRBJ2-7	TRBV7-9	ASSQLGQGQGNEQY
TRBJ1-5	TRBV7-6	ASSPGTASNQPQH
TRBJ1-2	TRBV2	ASSELVGNYGYT
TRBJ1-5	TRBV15	ATSRDKGYNQPQH
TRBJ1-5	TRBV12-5	ASGSPGGNQPQH
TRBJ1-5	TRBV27	ASSSSLGLNQPQH
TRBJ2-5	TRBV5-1	ASSLSGSLYGETQY
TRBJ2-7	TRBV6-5	ASRRTSGSYEQY
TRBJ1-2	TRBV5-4	ASSLGGRSYGYT
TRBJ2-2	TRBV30	AWSVLGQGPHTGELF
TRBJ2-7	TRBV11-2	ASSLSTSGRPYEQY
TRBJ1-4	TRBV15	ATSRDRGSNEKLF
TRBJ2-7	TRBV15	ATSRVLARAYEQY
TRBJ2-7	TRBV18	ASSPGQRSYEQY
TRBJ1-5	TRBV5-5	ASSVSGRDNSNQPQH
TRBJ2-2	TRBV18	ASTIIAGGSAGELF
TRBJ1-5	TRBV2	ASSEALGLYSNQPQH
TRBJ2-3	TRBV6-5	ASSPTPGLTAGQY
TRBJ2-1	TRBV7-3	ASSQPAGEQF
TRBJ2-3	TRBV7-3	ASSATSGSPEGPQY
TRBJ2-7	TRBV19	ASRRQAAGDEQY
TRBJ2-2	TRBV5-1	ASSFPWSLANTGELF
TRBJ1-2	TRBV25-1	ASTKDRAHGYT
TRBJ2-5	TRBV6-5	ASSFSGGGYQETQY
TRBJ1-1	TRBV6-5	ASSYSVGTVNTEAF
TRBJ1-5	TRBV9	ASSVEEGTERGNQPQH
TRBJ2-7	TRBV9	ASSVDSGGYEQY